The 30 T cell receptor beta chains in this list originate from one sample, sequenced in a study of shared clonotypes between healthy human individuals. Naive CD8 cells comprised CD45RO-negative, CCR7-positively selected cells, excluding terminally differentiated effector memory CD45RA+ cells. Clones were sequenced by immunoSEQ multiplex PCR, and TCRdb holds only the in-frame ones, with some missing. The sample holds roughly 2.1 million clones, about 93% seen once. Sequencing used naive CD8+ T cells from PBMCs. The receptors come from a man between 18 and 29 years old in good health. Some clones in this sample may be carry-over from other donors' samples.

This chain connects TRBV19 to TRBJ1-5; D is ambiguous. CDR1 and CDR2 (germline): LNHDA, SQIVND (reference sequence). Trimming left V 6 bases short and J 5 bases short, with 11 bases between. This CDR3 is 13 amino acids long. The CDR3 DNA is TGTGCCAGTAGCTCCCGGGAATATCAGCCCCAGCATTTT. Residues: CASSSREYQPQHF.

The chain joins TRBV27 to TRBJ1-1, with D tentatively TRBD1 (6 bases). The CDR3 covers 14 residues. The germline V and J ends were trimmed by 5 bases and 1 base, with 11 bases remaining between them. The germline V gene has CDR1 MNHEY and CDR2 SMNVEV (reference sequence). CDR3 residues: CASSATGSNTEAFF. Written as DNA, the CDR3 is TGTGCCAGCAGTGCTACAGGGTCGAACACTGAAGCTTTCTTT.

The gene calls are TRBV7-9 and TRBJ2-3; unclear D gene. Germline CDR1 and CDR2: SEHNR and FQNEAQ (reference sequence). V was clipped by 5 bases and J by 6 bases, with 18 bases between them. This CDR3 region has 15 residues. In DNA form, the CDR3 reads TGTGCCAGCAGCCCCCCAAGTTATCATGGGGATACGCAGTATTTT. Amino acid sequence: CASSPPSYHGDTQYF.

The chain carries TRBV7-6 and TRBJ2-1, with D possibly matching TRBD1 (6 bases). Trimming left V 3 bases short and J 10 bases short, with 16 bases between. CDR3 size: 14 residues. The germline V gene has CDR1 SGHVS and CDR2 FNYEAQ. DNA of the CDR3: TGTGCCAGCAGCTTGGGCGGGTCCCAGGGGGAGCAGTTCTTC. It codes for CASSLGGSQGEQFF.

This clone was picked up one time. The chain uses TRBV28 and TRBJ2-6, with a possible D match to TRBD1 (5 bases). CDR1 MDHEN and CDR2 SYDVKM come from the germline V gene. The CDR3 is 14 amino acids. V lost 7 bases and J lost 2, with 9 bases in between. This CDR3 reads CASIAGTGANVLTF. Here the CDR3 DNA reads TGTGCCAGCATCGCAGGGACTGGGGCCAACGTCCTGACTTTC.

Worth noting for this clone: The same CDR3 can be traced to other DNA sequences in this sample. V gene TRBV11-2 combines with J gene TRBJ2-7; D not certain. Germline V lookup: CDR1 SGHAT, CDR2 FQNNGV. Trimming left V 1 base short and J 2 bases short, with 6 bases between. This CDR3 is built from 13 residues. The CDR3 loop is CASSLAGTYEQYF. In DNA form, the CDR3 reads TGTGCCAGCAGCTTAGCCGGTACCTACGAGCAGTACTTC. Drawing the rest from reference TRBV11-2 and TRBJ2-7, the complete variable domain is EAGVAQSPRYKIIEKRQSVAFWCNPISGHATLYWYQQILGQGPKLLIQFQNNGVVDDSQLPKDRFSAERLKGVDSTLKIQPAKLEDSAVYLCASSLAGTYEQYFGPGTRLTVT.

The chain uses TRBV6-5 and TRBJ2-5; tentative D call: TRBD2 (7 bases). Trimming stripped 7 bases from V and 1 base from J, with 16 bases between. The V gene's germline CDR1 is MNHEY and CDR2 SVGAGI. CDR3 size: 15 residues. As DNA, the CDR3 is TGTGCCAGCACGGTAGGGGGAGGGATCCAAGAGACCCAGTACTTC. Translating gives CASTVGGGIQETQYF.

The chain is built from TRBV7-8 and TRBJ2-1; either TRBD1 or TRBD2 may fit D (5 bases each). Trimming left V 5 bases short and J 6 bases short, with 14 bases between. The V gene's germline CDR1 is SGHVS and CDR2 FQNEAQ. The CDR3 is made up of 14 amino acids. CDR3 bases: TGTGCCAGCAGCGAGTACGGGACGGGCAATGAGCAGTTCTTC. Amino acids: CASSEYGTGNEQFF.

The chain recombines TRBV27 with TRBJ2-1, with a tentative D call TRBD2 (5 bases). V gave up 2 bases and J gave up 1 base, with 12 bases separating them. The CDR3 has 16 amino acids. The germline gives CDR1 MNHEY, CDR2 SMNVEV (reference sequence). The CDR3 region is CASSLLSEGSYNEQFF. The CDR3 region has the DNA TGTGCCAGCAGTTTACTTAGCGAAGGGTCCTACAATGAGCAGTTCTTC.

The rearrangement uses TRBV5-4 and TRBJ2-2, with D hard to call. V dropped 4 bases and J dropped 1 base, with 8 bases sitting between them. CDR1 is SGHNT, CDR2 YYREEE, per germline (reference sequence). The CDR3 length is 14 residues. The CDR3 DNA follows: TGTGCCAGCAGCAAGACTGTGAACACCGGGGAGCTGTTTTTT. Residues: CASSKTVNTGELFF.

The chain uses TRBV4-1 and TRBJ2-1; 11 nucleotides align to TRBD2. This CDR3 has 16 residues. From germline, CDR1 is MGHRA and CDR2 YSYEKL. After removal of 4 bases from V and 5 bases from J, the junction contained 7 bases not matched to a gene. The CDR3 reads CASSLLAGVSHNEQFF. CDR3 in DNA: TGCGCCAGCAGCCTACTAGCGGGAGTAAGTCACAATGAGCAGTTCTTC.

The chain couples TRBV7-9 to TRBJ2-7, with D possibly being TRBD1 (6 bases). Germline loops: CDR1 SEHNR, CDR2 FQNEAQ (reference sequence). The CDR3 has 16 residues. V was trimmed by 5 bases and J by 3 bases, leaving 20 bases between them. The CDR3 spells CASSPRYRTDNYEQYF. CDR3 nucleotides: TGTGCCAGCAGCCCACGATATAGGACAGACAACTACGAGCAGTACTTC.

DNA for the CDR3: TGTGCCAGCAGTACATCGGGGTTAATGGATCAGCCCCAGCATTTT. Protein product: CASSTSGLMDQPQHF. The rearrangement joins TRBV28 to TRBJ1-5; D remains unclear. This CDR3 comprises 15 residues. Germline CDR1 is MDHEN and CDR2 is SYDVKM. V was trimmed by 5 bases and J by 5 bases, leaving 16 bases between them.

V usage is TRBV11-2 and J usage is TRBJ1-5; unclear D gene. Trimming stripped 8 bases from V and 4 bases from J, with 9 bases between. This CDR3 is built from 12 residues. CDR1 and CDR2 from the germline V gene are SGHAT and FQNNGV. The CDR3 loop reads CASGKGNQPQHF. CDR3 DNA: TGTGCCAGCGGAAAGGGTAATCAGCCCCAGCATTTT. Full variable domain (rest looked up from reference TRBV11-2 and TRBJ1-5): EAGVAQSPRYKIIEKRQSVAFWCNPISGHATLYWYQQILGQGPKLLIQFQNNGVVDDSQLPKDRFSAERLKGVDSTLKIQPAKLEDSAVYLCASGKGNQPQHFGDGTRLSIL.

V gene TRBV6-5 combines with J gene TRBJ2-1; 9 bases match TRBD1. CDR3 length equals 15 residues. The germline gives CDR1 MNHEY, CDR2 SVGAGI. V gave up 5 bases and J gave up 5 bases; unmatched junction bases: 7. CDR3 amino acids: CASSPWTGAHNEQFF. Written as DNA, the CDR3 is TGTGCCAGCAGTCCTTGGACAGGGGCGCACAATGAGCAGTTCTTC.

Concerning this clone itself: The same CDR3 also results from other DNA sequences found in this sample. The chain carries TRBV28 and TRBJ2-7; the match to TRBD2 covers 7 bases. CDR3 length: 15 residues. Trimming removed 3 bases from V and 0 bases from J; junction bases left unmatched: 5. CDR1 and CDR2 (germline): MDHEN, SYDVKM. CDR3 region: CASSFGLADSYEQYF. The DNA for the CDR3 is TGTGCCAGCAGTTTCGGTCTAGCGGACTCCTACGAGCAGTACTTC.

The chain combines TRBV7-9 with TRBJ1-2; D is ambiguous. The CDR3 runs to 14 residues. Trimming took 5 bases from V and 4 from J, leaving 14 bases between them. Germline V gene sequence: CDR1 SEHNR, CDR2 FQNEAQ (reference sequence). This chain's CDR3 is CASSEYAGSYGYTF. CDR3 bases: TGTGCCAGCAGCGAGTATGCAGGTAGCTATGGCTACACCTTC.

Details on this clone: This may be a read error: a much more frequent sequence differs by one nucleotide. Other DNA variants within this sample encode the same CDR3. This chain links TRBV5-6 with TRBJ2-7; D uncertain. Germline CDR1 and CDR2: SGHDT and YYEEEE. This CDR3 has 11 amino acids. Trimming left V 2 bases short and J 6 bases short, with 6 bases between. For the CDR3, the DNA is TGTGCCAGCAGCTTAGGCGGCGAGCAGTACTTC. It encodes CASSLGGEQYF.

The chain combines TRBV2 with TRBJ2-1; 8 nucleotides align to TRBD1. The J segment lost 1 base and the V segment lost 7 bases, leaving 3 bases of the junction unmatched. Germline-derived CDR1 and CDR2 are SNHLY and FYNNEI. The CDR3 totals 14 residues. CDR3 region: CASTDRGSYNEQFF. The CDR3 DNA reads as TGTGCCAGCACTGACAGGGGATCCTACAATGAGCAGTTCTTC.

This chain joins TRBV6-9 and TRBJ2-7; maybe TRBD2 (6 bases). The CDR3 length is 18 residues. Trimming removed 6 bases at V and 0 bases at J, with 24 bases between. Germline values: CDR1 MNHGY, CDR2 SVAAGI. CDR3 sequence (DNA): TGTGCCAGCAGCTCGCGTGGGCCCGGGAGCGGGTTCTCCTACGAGCAGTACTTC. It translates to CASSSRGPGSGFSYEQYF.

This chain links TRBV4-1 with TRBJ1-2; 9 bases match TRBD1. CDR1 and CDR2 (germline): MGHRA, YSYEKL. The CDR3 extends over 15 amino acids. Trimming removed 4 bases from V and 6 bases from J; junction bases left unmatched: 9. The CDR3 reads CASSPNTGTGNGYTF. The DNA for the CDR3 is TGCGCCAGCAGCCCAAACACCGGGACAGGGAATGGCTACACCTTC.

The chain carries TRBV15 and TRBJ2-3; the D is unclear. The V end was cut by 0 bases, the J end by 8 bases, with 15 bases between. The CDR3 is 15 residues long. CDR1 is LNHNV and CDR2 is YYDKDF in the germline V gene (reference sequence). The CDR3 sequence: CATSRERYSLLTQYF. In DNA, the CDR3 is TGTGCCACCAGCAGAGAAAGGTACAGCCTGCTTACGCAGTATTTT.

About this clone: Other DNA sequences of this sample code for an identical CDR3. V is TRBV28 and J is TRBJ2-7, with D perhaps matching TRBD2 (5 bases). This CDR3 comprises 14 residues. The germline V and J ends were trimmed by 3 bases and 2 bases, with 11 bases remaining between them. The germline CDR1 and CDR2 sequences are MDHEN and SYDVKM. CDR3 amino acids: CASSFGRGAYEQYF. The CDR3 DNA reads TGTGCCAGCAGTTTCGGCCGGGGAGCCTACGAGCAGTACTTC.

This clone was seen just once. Written as DNA, the CDR3 is TGTGCCAGCAGCGTAGGGATTTTGGTGGGTACTGGGGAGCTGTTTTTT. This encodes CASSVGILVGTGELFF. The rearrangement uses TRBV9 and TRBJ2-2; the D is unclear. CDR1 is SGDLS and CDR2 is YYNGEE in the germline V gene. V lost 0 bases, J lost 8 bases, and 17 bases lay in between. The CDR3 spans 16 residues.

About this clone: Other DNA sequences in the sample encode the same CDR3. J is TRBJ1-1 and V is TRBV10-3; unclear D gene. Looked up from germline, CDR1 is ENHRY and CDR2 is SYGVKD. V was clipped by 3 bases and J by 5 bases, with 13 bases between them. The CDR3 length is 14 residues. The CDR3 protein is CAISDPGLGTEAFF. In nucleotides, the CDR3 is TGTGCCATCAGTGATCCCGGCTTGGGGACTGAAGCTTTCTTT.

In DNA, the CDR3 is TGTGCCAGCAGTTTCCGACAGGGGGCAGGCACTGAAGCTTTCTTT. As protein: CASSFRQGAGTEAFF. The chain couples TRBV27 to TRBJ1-1, with 10 bases fitting TRBD1. The CDR3 totals 15 residues. CDR1 and CDR2 from the germline V gene are MNHEY and SMNVEV (reference sequence). V trimming: 3 bases; J trimming: 4 bases; junction bases outside the gene matches: 5.

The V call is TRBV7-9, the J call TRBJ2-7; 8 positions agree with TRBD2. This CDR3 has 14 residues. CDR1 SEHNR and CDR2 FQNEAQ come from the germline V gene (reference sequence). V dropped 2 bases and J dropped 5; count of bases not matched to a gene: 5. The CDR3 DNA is TGTGCCAGCAGCTTATCGGGGGGGACCCACGAGCAGTACTTC. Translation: CASSLSGGTHEQYF.

The DNA of the CDR3 is TGCAGCCTACTTTCCAGTGAAGGCGAGCAGTACTTC. This translates into CSLLSSEGEQYF. This chain connects TRBV29-1 to TRBJ2-7; D not certain. The CDR3 runs to 12 residues. CDR1 is SQVTM, CDR2 ANQGSEA, per germline. V lost 8 bases to trimming and J lost 6 bases, with 17 bases between them.

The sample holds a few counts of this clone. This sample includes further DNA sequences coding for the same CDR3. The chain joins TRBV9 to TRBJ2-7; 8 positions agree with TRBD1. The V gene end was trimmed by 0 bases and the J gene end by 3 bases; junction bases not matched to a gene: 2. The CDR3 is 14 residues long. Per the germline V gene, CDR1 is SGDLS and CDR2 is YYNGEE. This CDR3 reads CASSVEQGGYEQYF. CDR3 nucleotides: TGTGCCAGCAGCGTAGAACAGGGGGGCTACGAGCAGTACTTC.

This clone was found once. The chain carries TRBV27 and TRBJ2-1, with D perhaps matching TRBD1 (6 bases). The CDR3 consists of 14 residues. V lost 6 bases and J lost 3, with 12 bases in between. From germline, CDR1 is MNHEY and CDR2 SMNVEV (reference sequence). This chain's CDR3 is CASSTRDNYNEQFF. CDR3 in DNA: TGTGCCAGCAGCACAAGGGACAACTACAATGAGCAGTTCTTC.